These 30 T cell receptor beta chains were all obtained from the same sample, sequenced in a study of tumor-infiltrating lymphocytes in primary liver carcinoma. With a constant-region primer, TCR beta cDNA was made from 400 to 550 ng of total RNA. Generation of the TCR beta libraries relied on three nested multiplex PCR rounds using slightly modified ARM-PCR. Rounds one and two of PCR, each of around 9 cycles, were primed with TRBV1-TRBV30 forward primers and a C-beta reverse primer. TCRdb called the multiplex PCR reads again in MiXCR, with one record for every CDR3 protein. Altogether about 180,000 distinct CDR3 sequences are present, 60% being singletons, with the ten largest covering 72%. Unsorted whole blood supplied the RNA, and germline DNA was extracted too. The sequenced sample consisted of peripheral blood. These receptors were obtained from a man aged 35 to 55 with primary liver carcinoma and hepatitis B virus infection.

This chain connects TRBV29-1 to TRBJ2-1; a possible D gene is TRBD1 (6 bases). The CDR3 sequence is 11 residues long. Looked up from germline, CDR1 is SQVTM and CDR2 is ANQGSEA. V lost 4 bases and J 6 bases, leaving 7 bases between the germline ends. The CDR3 DNA sequence: TGCAGCGTTGGACAGGCCAATGAGCAGTTCTTC. It is translated as CSVGQANEQFF.

Comments on this clonotype: A much bigger clone sits one base away, suggesting this may be a read error. The chain links TRBV6-1 to TRBJ2-7; TRBD2 is a possible D gene (5 bases). This CDR3 has 14 residues. CDR1 and CDR2 (germline): MNHNS, SASEGT. CDR3 DNA sequence: TGTGCCACCAGTGAAGGAGGATTTTCCTACGAGCAGTACTTC. Protein: CATSEGGFSYEQYF.

About this clonotype: Since the CDR3 does not end with the conserved phenylalanine or tryptophan, this likely comes from a read error. The chain employs TRBV5-4 and TRBJ2-7; possibly TRBD1 for D (6 bases). This CDR3 has 14 amino acids. Looked up from germline, CDR1 is SGHNT and CDR2 is YYREEE (reference sequence). Trimming cost V 4 bases and J 6 bases, with 17 bases left between them. CDR3 coding DNA: TGTGCCAGCAGCCTGACGGACAGAGAAGGCGAGCAGTACTAC. Amino acids: CASSLTDREGEQYY.

The genes are TRBV29-1 and TRBJ1-2, with unresolved D. This CDR3 has 13 amino acids. The V end was cut by 6 bases, the J end by 10 bases, with 21 bases between. Per the germline V gene, CDR1 is SQVTM and CDR2 is ANQGSEA. CDR3 bases: TGCAGCGTCGATCCGACCATAGAAGAGGTCTACACCTTC. It specifies CSVDPTIEEVYTF.

As for this clonotype: Germline and junction disagree at one end, which may indicate a read error. CDR3 amino acids: CVSSYLSDPSYEQYF. CDR3 coding DNA: TGTGTCAGCAGTTATCTTAGCGATCCCTCCTACGAGCAGTACTTC. The genes are TRBV6-6 and TRBJ2-7; TRBD2 might be the D (5 bases). The CDR3 extends over 15 amino acids. Germline CDR1 reads MNHNY; CDR2 reads SVGAGI (reference sequence).

This clonotype was observed a few times. Since a much larger clone is just one base distant, this may be a read error. This chain joins TRBV6-2 or TRBV6-3 and TRBJ2-5; D not certain. The CDR3 has 15 residues. Germline CDR1 is MNHEY and CDR2 is SVGEGT. The CDR3, as DNA: TGTGTCAGCAGTTACCCTCCTGGGCCGCCGGGGACCCAGTACTTC. Its protein is CVSSYPPGPPGTQYF.

This clonotype was seen a handful of times. V is TRBV5-5 and J is TRBJ2-7; either TRBD1 or TRBD2 may fit D (5 bases each). Trimming removed 3 bases at V and 3 bases at J, with 19 bases between. The germline gives CDR1 SGHKS, CDR2 YYEKEE (reference sequence). The CDR3 has 16 residues. CDR3 sequence reads: CASSSLLGWDGYEQYF. The CDR3 DNA is TGTGCCAGCAGCTCACTCCTGGGGTGGGACGGCTACGAGCAGTACTTC. The full variable domain, with the rest looked up from reference TRBV5-5 and TRBJ2-7, is DAGVTQSPTHLIKTRGQQVTLRCSPISGHKSVSWYQQVLGQGPQFIFQYYEKEERGRGNFPDRFSARQFPNYSSELNVNALLLGDSALYLCASSSLLGWDGYEQYFGPGTRLTVT.

This clonotype was seen repeatedly, ten times or more. The chain carries TRBV11-2 and TRBJ1-5, with no clear D. Trimming removed 0 bases from V and 8 bases from J, with 8 bases in between. CDR1 and CDR2 (germline): SGHAT, FQNNGV. This CDR3 is 13 amino acids long. The CDR3 coding sequence is TGTGCCAGCAGCTTAGATGGGTGGGAGCCCCAGCATTTT. Translated: CASSLDGWEPQHF. Full variable domain (rest looked up from reference TRBV11-2 and TRBJ1-5): EAGVAQSPRYKIIEKRQSVAFWCNPISGHATLYWYQQILGQGPKLLIQFQNNGVVDDSQLPKDRFSAERLKGVDSTLKIQPAKLEDSAVYLCASSLDGWEPQHFGDGTRLSIL.

The chain couples TRBV10-3 to TRBJ2-4; D unresolved. The V and J ends lost 2 bases and 5 bases respectively, with 4 bases between them. The CDR3 spans 12 residues. CDR1 and CDR2 (germline): ENHRY, SYGVKD. The CDR3 DNA reads as TGTGCCATCAGTGAGGTAGAAAACATTCAGTACTTC. Translating it yields CAISEVENIQYF.

The chain couples TRBV11-2 to TRBJ2-7; D remains ambiguous. The CDR3 covers 13 residues. V was shortened by 4 bases and J by 4 bases, with 11 bases between the two germline ends. From germline, CDR1 is SGHAT and CDR2 FQNNGV. CDR3: CASSSHEAYEQYF. The CDR3 bases are TGTGCCAGCAGCTCCCATGAAGCTTACGAGCAGTACTTC.

In this sample, this clonotype turned up a few times. The gene calls are TRBV6-2 or TRBV6-3 and TRBJ2-7; no clear D gene. This CDR3 has 12 residues. V lost 2 bases and J 8 bases, leaving 10 bases between the germline ends. Germline assignment: CDR1 MNHEY and CDR2 SVGEGT. The CDR3 here is CASSYDRVKQYF. In nucleotides, the CDR3 is TGTGCCAGCAGTTACGACCGAGTAAAGCAGTACTTC.

The chain is built from TRBV6-6 and TRBJ2-1; TRBD2 matches 13 bases. The germline V gene encodes CDR1 MNHNY and CDR2 SVGAGI (reference sequence). Germline trimming cut 6 bases from V and 5 bases from J; bases unmatched to any gene: 1. The CDR3 covers 14 residues. The CDR3 protein is CASSGLAGDNEQFF. The DNA of the CDR3 is TGTGCCAGCAGCGGACTAGCGGGGGACAATGAGCAGTTCTTC.

The rearrangement joins TRBV11-2 to TRBJ2-7, with D unclear. Trimming removed 2 bases from V and 6 bases from J, with 8 bases in between. This CDR3 comprises 12 residues. The germline V gene has CDR1 SGHAT and CDR2 FQNNGV. The CDR3 spells CASSLPVREQYF. In DNA, the CDR3 is TGTGCCAGCAGCTTACCAGTCCGCGAGCAGTACTTC.

J is TRBJ2-1 and V is TRBV4-1; TRBD2 matches at 11 bases. The germline CDR1 and CDR2 sequences are MGHRA and YSYEKL. With V trimmed by 7 bases and J by 2 bases, 10 bases remained unmatched. The CDR3 consists of 17 residues. In DNA, the CDR3 is TGCGCCAGCATCCGAGACCCGGGACTAGCGGCCTACAATGAGCAGTTCTTC. It yields the protein CASIRDPGLAAYNEQFF.

V gene TRBV29-1 combines with J gene TRBJ2-5, with a tentative D call TRBD2 (6 bases). Germline loops: CDR1 SQVTM, CDR2 ANQGSEA. CDR3 length: 12 amino acids. The CDR3 protein is CGIALGGETQYF. CDR3 nucleotide sequence: TGCGGCATTGCTCTGGGGGGAGAGACCCAGTACTTC.

This clonotype occurred a few times. V usage is TRBV29-1 and J usage is TRBJ2-7; TRBD2 matches at 9 bases. CDR1 is SQVTM, CDR2 ANQGSEA, per germline. The CDR3 is made up of 15 amino acids. Trimming cost V 3 bases and J 3 bases; bases outside gene matches: 9. In nucleotides, the CDR3 is TGCAGCGTTGAGGAGTGGCGGGAGGGCTTCTACGAGCAGTACTTC. Translated: CSVEEWREGFYEQYF.

This clonotype appeared once. V usage is TRBV29-1 and J usage is TRBJ2-2; the match to TRBD2 covers 7 bases. Germline assignment: CDR1 SQVTM and CDR2 ANQGSEA. J was trimmed by 15 bases and V by 0 bases; bases with no gene match: 16. The length of the CDR3 is 15 residues. CDR3 protein: CSVEDAAGAPGKLFF. CDR3 nucleotides: TGCAGCGTTGAAGACGCGGCGGGAGCCCCCGGGAAGTTGTTTTTT.

This clonotype was seen ten or more times. The chain links TRBV24-1 to TRBJ2-5; a weak D match, TRBD2 (6 bases). CDR3 length equals 14 residues. The germline V gene has CDR1 KGHDR and CDR2 SFDVKD. V lost 2 bases and J 3 bases, leaving 9 bases between the germline ends. CDR3 sequence: CATSDSGTEETQYF. The CDR3 DNA reads TGTGCCACCAGTGATTCGGGGACTGAAGAGACCCAGTACTTC.

As for this clonotype: Germline and junction disagree at one end, which may indicate a read error. The V call is TRBV4-2, the J call TRBJ2-2, with D maybe TRBD1 (6 bases). CDR1 is LGHNA and CDR2 is YNFKEQ in the germline V gene. The CDR3 consists of 17 residues. The CDR3 loop is CASSQAATGKGAGELFF. The CDR3, as DNA: TGTGCCAGTAGCCAGGCCGCAACAGGGAAAGGCGCCGGGGAGCTGTTTTTT.

This chain links TRBV6-5 with TRBJ1-4; weak D call: TRBD1 (5 bases). Trimming stripped 0 bases from V and 8 bases from J, with 16 bases between. This CDR3 region has 16 residues. Germline CDR1 is MNHEY and CDR2 is SVGAGI. CDR3 sequence (DNA): TGTGCCAGCAGTTACTCCTGGGGCAGGGCTGGGGAAAAACTGTTTTTT. This encodes CASSYSWGRAGEKLFF.

For this clonotype: Just one base apart from a much larger clone, this may be a read error. The CDR3 reads CASRPLDGDTRTGELFF. The CDR3 nucleotides read TGTGCCAGCCGCCCCTTGGACGGGGATACTAGGACCGGGGAGCTGTTTTTT. The chain is built from TRBV7-9 and TRBJ2-2, with a weak D call TRBD2 (5 bases). Trimming left V 8 bases short and J 5 bases short, with 24 bases between. Germline CDR1 reads SEHNR; CDR2 reads FQNEAQ (reference sequence). The CDR3 runs 17 residues.

The chain has TRBV6-5 and TRBJ2-1, with TRBD2 matching over 7 bases. Germline values: CDR1 MNHEY, CDR2 SVGAGI. The CDR3 has 16 amino acids. V lost 1 base, J lost 1 base, and 4 bases stayed unmatched. The CDR3 nucleotides read TGTGCCAGCAGTTACTTTGCGGGAGCTTCCTACAATGAGCAGTTCTTC. Amino acids: CASSYFAGASYNEQFF.

This chain uses TRBV4-1 with TRBJ2-1; 11 positions match TRBD2. J lost 6 bases, V lost 4 bases, and 11 bases had no gene match. The CDR3 spans 17 residues. Germline CDR1 MGHRA, CDR2 YSYEKL. The chain's CDR3 is CASSPGLAETWGNEQFF. The CDR3 DNA sequence: TGCGCCAGCAGCCCGGGACTAGCGGAAACCTGGGGCAATGAGCAGTTCTTC.

Concerning this clonotype itself: This may be a read error: a much more frequent sequence differs by one nucleotide. The chain uses TRBV29-1 and TRBJ2-5, with unresolved D. The J call may not be correct, given that the DNA end is closer to TRBJ2-1. Germline-derived CDR1 and CDR2 are SQVTM and ANQGSEA. The CDR3 extends over 12 amino acids. CDR3: CSVEDFGATQFF. For the CDR3, the DNA is TGCAGCGTTGAAGATTTTGGCGCGACCCAGTTCTTC.

This clonotype has at least ten counts. The gene calls are TRBV11-1 and TRBJ2-1; 8 bases fit TRBD2. V trimming: 2 bases; J trimming: 5 bases; junction bases outside the gene matches: 2. Looked up from germline, CDR1 is SGHAT and CDR2 is FQDESV (reference sequence). The CDR3 consists of 14 residues. The CDR3 bases are TGTGCCAGCAGCTTATTAGCGGGGCACAATGAGCAGTTCTTC. Translation: CASSLLAGHNEQFF.

A few counts support this clonotype. This rearrangement joins TRBV7-9 to TRBJ1-6; D uncertain. The CDR3 spans 14 residues. Looked up from germline, CDR1 is SEHNR and CDR2 is FQNEAQ (reference sequence). V gave up 4 bases and J gave up 8 bases, with 12 bases separating them. This chain's CDR3 is CASSSGGPYSPLHF. The DNA of the CDR3 is TGTGCCAGCAGCTCAGGTGGACCGTATTCACCCCTCCACTTT.

This clonotype has ten or more counts. The gene calls are TRBV11-2 and TRBJ1-1; D ambiguous. CDR3 size: 15 residues. Germline CDR1 SGHAT, CDR2 FQNNGV. Trimming took off 2 bases at V and 0 bases at J, with 10 bases between the two ends. The CDR3 DNA sequence: TGTGCCAGCAGCTTACGGGAGGGTTTGAACACTGAAGCTTTCTTT. It yields the protein CASSLREGLNTEAFF. Based on the CDR3 plus reference TRBV11-2 and TRBJ1-1, the full variable domain is EAGVAQSPRYKIIEKRQSVAFWCNPISGHATLYWYQQILGQGPKLLIQFQNNGVVDDSQLPKDRFSAERLKGVDSTLKIQPAKLEDSAVYLCASSLREGLNTEAFFGQGTRLTVV.

This sequence joins TRBV11-2 and TRBJ2-6; D assignment may be TRBD1 or TRBD2 (5 bases each). From germline, CDR1 is SGHAT and CDR2 FQNNGV. The CDR3 spans 17 residues. V was trimmed by 4 bases and J by 3 bases, leaving 16 bases between them. CDR3 sequence reads: CASSSLGEGYGANVLTF. In DNA, the CDR3 is TGTGCCAGCAGCTCCCTTGGAGAGGGGTATGGGGCCAACGTCCTGACTTTC.

A word on this clonotype: A clone one base away is much larger, so this may be a read error. The chain employs TRBV29-1 and TRBJ2-1; 7 bases map to TRBD2. CDR3 length: 15 residues. Germline V CDR1 and CDR2: SQVTM, ANQGSEA. Germline trimming cut 6 bases from V and 0 bases from J; bases unmatched to any gene: 8. DNA of the CDR3: TGCAGCGTCCCCCTTGGGGGGGACTCCTACAATGAGCAGTTCTTC. Translated, it gives CSVPLGGDSYNEQFF.

Note on this clonotype: A clone one base away is much larger, so this may be a read error. The J gene is TRBJ2-4, the V gene TRBV14, with D unresolved. CDR1 is SGHDN, CDR2 FVKESK, per germline. CDR3 length equals 13 residues. The CDR3 loop reads CASRQGWGNIQYF. The DNA of the CDR3 is TGTGCCAGCAGACAAGGGTGGGGAAACATTCAGTACTTC.